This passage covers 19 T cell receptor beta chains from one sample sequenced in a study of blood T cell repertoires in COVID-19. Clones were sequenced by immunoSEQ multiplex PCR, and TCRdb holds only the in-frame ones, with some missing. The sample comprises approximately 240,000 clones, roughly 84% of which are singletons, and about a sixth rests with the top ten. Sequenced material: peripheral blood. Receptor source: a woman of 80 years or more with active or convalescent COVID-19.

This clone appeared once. CDR3 amino acids: CASSYFVQGGTDTQYF. CDR3 DNA sequence: TGTGCCAGCAGTTACTTCGTCCAGGGGGGCACAGATACGCAGTATTTT. V usage is TRBV6-5 and J usage is TRBJ2-3; 7 positions agree with TRBD1. The V segment lost 1 base and the J segment 1 base; nucleotides outside the gene matches: 5. The germline V gene has CDR1 MNHEY and CDR2 SVGAGI. The CDR3 covers 16 residues.

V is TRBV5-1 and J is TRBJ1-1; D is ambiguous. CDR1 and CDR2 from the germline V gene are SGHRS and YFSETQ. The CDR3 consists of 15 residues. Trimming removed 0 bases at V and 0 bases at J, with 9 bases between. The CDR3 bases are TGCGCCAGCAGCTTGGTCCCAGGCTTGAACACTGAAGCTTTCTTT. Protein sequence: CASSLVPGLNTEAFF. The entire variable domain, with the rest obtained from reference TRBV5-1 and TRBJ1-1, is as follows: KAGVTQTPRYLIKTRGQQVTLSCSPISGHRSVSWYQQTPGQGLQFLFEYFSETQRNKGNFPGRFSGRQFSNSRSEMNVSTLELGDSALYLCASSLVPGLNTEAFFGQGTRLTVV.

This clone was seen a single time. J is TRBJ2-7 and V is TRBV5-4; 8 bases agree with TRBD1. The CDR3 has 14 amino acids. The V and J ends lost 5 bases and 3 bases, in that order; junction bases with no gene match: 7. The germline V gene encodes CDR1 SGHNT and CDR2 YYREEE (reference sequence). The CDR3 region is CASSSDRVGYEQYF. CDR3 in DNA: TGTGCCAGCAGTTCGGACAGGGTGGGCTACGAGCAGTACTTC.

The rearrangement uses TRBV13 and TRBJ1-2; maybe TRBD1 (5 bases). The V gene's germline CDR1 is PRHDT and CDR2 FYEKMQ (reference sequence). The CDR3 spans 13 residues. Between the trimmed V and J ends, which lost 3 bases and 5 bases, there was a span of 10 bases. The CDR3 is CASSFGRAYGYTF. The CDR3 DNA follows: TGTGCCAGCAGCTTTGGCAGGGCTTATGGCTACACCTTC.

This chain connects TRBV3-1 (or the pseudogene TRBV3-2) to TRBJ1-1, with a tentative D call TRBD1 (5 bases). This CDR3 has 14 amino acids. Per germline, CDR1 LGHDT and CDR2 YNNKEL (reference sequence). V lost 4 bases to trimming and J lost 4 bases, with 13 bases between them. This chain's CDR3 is CASSRVGLVTEAFF. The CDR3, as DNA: TGTGCCAGCAGCCGCGTGGGACTGGTCACTGAAGCTTTCTTT.

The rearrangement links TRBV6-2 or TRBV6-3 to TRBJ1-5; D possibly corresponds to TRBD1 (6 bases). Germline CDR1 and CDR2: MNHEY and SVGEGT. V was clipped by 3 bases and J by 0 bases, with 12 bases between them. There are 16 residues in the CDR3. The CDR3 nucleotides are TGTGCCAGCAGTTATGGACAGACTTATAGCAATCAGCCCCAGCATTTT. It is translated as CASSYGQTYSNQPQHF.

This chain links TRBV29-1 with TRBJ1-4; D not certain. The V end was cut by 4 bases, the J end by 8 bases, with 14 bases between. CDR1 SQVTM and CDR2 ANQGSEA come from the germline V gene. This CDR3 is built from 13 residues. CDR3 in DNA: TGCAGCGTTGGAGGCAGTGATGGAGAAAAACTGTTTTTT. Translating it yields CSVGGSDGEKLFF.

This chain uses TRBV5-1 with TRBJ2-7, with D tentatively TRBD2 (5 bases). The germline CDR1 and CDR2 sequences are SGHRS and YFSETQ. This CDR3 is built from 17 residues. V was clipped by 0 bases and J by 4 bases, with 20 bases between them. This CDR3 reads CASSLDFPSPRLYEQYF. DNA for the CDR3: TGCGCCAGCAGCTTGGACTTCCCCTCCCCCCGACTATACGAGCAGTACTTC.

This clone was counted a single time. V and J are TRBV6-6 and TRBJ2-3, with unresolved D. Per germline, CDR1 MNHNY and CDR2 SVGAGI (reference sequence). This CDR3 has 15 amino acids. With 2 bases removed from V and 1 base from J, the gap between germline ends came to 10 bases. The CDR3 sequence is CASSYVLDRTDTQYF. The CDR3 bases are TGTGCCAGCAGTTACGTACTTGATCGCACAGATACGCAGTATTTT.

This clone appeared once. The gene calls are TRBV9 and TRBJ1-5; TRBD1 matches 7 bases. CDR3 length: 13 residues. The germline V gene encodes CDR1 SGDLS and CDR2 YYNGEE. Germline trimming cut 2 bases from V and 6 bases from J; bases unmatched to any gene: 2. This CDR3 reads CASSVTGIQPQHF. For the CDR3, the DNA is TGTGCCAGCAGCGTGACAGGGATTCAGCCCCAGCATTTT.

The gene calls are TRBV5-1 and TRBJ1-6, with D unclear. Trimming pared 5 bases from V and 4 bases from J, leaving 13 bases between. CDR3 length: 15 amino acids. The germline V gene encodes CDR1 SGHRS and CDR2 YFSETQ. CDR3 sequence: CASRLDVGYNSPLHF. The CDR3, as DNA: TGCGCCAGCAGACTAGACGTGGGATATAATTCACCCCTCCACTTT.

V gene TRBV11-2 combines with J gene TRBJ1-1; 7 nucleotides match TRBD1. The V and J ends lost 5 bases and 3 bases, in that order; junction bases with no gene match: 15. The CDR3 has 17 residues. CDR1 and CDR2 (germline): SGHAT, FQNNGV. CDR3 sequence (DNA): TGTGCCAGCAGCCACCTCCCCTTTACAGGGGTCGACACTGAAGCTTTCTTT. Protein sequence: CASSHLPFTGVDTEAFF.

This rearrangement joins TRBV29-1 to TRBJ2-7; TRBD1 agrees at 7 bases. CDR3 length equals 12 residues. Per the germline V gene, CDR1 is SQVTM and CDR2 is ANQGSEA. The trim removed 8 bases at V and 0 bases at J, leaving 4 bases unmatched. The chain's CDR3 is CSLRDSSYEQYF. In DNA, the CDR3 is TGCAGCCTAAGGGACAGCTCCTACGAGCAGTACTTC.

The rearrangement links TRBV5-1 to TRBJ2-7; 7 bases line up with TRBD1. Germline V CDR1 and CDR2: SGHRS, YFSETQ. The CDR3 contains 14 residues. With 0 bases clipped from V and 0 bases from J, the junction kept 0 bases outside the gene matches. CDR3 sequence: CASSLGDSSYEQYF. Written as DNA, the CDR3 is TGCGCCAGCAGCTTGGGGGACAGCTCCTACGAGCAGTACTTC.

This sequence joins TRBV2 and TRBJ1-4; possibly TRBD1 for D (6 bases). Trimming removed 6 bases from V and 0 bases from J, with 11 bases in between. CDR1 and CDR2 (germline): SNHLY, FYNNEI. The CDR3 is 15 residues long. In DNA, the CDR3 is TGTGCCAGCAGACAGGGCCCCACAACTAATGAAAAACTGTTTTTT. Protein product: CASRQGPTTNEKLFF.

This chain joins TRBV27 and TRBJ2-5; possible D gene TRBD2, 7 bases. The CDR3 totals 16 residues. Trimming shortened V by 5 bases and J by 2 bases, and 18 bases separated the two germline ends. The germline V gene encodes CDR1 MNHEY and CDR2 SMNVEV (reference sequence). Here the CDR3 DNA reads TGTGCCAGCAGTGGGGGCGGGCTAGCGGAACAAGAGACCCAGTACTTC. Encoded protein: CASSGGGLAEQETQYF.

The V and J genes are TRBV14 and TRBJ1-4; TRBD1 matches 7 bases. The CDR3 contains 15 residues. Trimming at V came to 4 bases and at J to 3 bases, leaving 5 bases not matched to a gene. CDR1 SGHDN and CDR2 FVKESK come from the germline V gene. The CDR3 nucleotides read TGTGCCAGCAGCCCCCGGACAGGCGCTAATGAAAAACTGTTTTTT. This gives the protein CASSPRTGANEKLFF.

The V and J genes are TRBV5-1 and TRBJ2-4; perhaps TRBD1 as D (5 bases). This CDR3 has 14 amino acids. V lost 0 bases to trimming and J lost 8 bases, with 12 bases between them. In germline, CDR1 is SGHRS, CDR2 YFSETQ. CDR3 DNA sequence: TGCGCCAGCAGCTTGGCCCCCGAAGGGGACATTCAGTACTTC. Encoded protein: CASSLAPEGDIQYF.

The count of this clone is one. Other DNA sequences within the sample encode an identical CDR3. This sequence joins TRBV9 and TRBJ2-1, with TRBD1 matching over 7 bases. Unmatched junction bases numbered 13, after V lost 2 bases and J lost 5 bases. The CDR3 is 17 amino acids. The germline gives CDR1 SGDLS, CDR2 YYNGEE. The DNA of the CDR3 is TGTGCCAGCAGCGTGGGCCAGAGTTACAGGGGTAACAATGAGCAGTTCTTC. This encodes CASSVGQSYRGNNEQFF.